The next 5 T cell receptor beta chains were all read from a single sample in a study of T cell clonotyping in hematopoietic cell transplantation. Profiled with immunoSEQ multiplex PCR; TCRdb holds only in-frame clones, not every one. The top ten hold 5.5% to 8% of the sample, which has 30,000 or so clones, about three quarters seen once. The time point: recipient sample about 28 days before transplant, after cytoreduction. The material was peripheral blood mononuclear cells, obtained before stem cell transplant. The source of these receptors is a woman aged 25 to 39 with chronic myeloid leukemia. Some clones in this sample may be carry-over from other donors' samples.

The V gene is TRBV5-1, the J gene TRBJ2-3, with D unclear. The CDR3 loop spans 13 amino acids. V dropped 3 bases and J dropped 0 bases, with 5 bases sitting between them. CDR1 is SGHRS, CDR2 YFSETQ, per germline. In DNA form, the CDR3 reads TGCGCCAGCAGCTCGCCTAGCACAGATACGCAGTATTTT. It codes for CASSSPSTDTQYF.

CDR3 nucleotide sequence: TGTGCCAGCAGTGAAGGCAGACTCTATGGCTACACCTTC. It specifies CASSEGRLYGYTF. The chain recombines TRBV2 with TRBJ1-2; no reliable D call. Trimming cost V 1 base and J 4 bases, with 7 bases left between them. This CDR3 has 13 residues. Germline V gene sequence: CDR1 SNHLY, CDR2 FYNNEI.

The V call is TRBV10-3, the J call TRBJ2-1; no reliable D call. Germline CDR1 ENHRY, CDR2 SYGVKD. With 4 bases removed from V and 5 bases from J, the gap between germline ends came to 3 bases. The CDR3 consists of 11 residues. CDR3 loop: CAISGHNEQFF. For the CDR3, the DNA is TGTGCCATCAGTGGCCACAATGAGCAGTTCTTC.

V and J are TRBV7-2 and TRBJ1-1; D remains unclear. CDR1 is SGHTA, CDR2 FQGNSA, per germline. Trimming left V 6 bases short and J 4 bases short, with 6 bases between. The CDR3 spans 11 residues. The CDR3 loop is CASRDFTEAFF. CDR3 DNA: TGTGCCAGCAGGGACTTCACTGAAGCTTTCTTT.

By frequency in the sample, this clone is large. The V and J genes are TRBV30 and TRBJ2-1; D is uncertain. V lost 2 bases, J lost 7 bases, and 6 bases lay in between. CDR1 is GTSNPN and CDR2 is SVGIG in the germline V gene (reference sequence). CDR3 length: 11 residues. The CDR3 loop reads CAWSMGNEQFF. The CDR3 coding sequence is TGTGCCTGGAGTATGGGGAATGAGCAGTTCTTC.